This is a list of T cell receptor beta chains from one sample in a study of T cells after yellow fever vaccination. TCRdb redid the calling of the 5' RACE reads with MiXCR, one entry per CDR3 protein. Here the sample spans 550,000 or so distinct CDR3 sequences, roughly 19% being singletons. Sequences were derived from PBMCs, sampled 15 days after the yellow fever booster vaccination. The source is a man in his thirties or forties who received the YFV17D yellow fever vaccine. The CDR3 runs from the conserved cysteine through the conserved F or W. D genes are given only for firm matches. Not every row has a clone size; where given, it reads once, few, many or a size class.

D: -
J: TRBJ1-5
V: TRBV20-1
size: few
DNA: TGCAGTGCTAGACAAACGAAAGTTCAGCCCCAGCATTTT
CDR3: CSARQTKVQPQHF

D: TRBD2
J: TRBJ2-1
V: TRBV12-3/TRBV12-4
size: -
DNA: TGTGCCAGTAGATTTCAGGCGGGAGGGGGCAATGAGCAGTTCTTC
CDR3: CASRFQAGGGNEQFF

D: TRBD2
J: TRBJ2-1
V: TRBV20-1
size: -
DNA: TGCAGTTTCACTAGCGGCATAACGACGGGTGCGCAGTTCTTC
CDR3: CSFTSGITTGAQFF

D: -
J: TRBJ2-7
V: TRBV6-2/TRBV6-3
size: few
DNA: TGTGCCAGCAGCCGTAGCACCTACGAGCAGTACTTC
CDR3: CASSRSTYEQYF

D: -
J: TRBJ2-4
V: TRBV6-1
size: -
DNA: TGTGCCAGCAGGACTGACGGACGAGGACCCAAAAACATTCAGTACTTC
CDR3: CASRTDGRGPKNIQYF

D: TRBD1
J: TRBJ2-6
V: TRBV6-1
size: -
DNA: TGTGCCAACGGACAGGGGAGCACTGGGGCCAACGTCCTGACTTTC
CDR3: CANGQGSTGANVLTF

D: -
J: TRBJ2-5
V: TRBV10-3
size: few
DNA: TGTGCCATCAGTGCAGGGTACCAAGAGACCCAGTACTTC
CDR3: CAISAGYQETQYF

D: -
J: TRBJ2-5
V: TRBV11-2
size: few
DNA: TGTGCCAGCAAGGGGCGGATAAGAGAGACCCAGTACTTC
CDR3: CASKGRIRETQYF

D: -
J: TRBJ2-4
V: TRBV12-3/TRBV12-4
size: -
DNA: -
CDR3: CASSSSTGANIQYF

D: -
J: TRBJ1-1
V: TRBV27
size: -
DNA: TGTGCCAGCAGGTCTGAACGTCATGTGTTGGGCGAAGCTTTCTTT
CDR3: CASRSERHVLGEAFF

D: -
J: TRBJ2-3
V: TRBV27
size: -
DNA: TGTGCCAGCAGTTCGACAGTTTTGACAGATACGCAGTATTTT
CDR3: CASSSTVLTDTQYF

D: -
J: TRBJ2-1
V: TRBV18
size: few
DNA: TGTGCCAGCTCACCCCTGCAGGAGCGCGACCATGAGCAGTTCTTC
CDR3: CASSPLQERDHEQFF

D: TRBD1
J: TRBJ2-5
V: TRBV7-8
size: few
DNA: TGTGCCAGCAGCTCAACGCGAATCCGGGACAGGGAAGAGACCCAGTACTTC
CDR3: CASSSTRIRDREETQYF

D: TRBD2
J: TRBJ2-7
V: TRBV12-3/TRBV12-4
size: -
DNA: TGTGCCAGCAGCACTCTTAGCGGGATCCCTCGCGAGCAGTACTTC
CDR3: CASSTLSGIPREQYF

D: -
J: TRBJ2-7
V: TRBV14
size: -
DNA: TGTGCCAGTGAAAGGGGGTCGGGGAGGCCATCCTACGAGCAGTACTTC
CDR3: CASERGSGRPSYEQYF

D: -
J: TRBJ2-5
V: TRBV4-1
size: few
DNA: TGCGCCAGCAGCCAAGATCGATTAGTCGGGAAGACCCAGTACTTC
CDR3: CASSQDRLVGKTQYF

D: -
J: TRBJ2-1
V: TRBV20-1
size: -
DNA: TGCAGTGCCCCTAGAAGGTGGCGGGGTCGGAATGAGCAGTTCTTC
CDR3: CSAPRRWRGRNEQFF

D: -
J: TRBJ1-6
V: TRBV9
size: few
DNA: TGTGCCAGCAGCGTAGACGGGGGGAATTCACCCCTCCACTTT
CDR3: CASSVDGGNSPLHF

D: TRBD2
J: TRBJ2-1
V: TRBV5-1
size: few
DNA: TGCGCCAGCAAGGTCGAGGGAGGGCTTGTAAGTGAGCAGTTCTTC
CDR3: CASKVEGGLVSEQFF

D: -
J: TRBJ2-5
V: TRBV20-1
size: few
DNA: TGCAGTGCTAGATCGGGCCTTAGGCAAGAGACCCAGTACTTC
CDR3: CSARSGLRQETQYF

D: -
J: TRBJ2-1
V: TRBV7-2
size: -
DNA: TGTGCCAGCAGCTGGACTTCTAGCTCCTACAATGAGCAGTTCTTC
CDR3: CASSWTSSSYNEQFF

D: -
J: TRBJ1-3
V: TRBV9
size: few
DNA: TGTGCCAGCAGCCCAAAACGACTGAGCTCTGGAAACACCATATATTTT
CDR3: CASSPKRLSSGNTIYF

D: -
J: TRBJ2-7
V: TRBV7-8
size: -
DNA: TGTGCCAGCAGCTTCAGAACGACACCCTACGAGCAGTACTTC
CDR3: CASSFRTTPYEQYF

D: -
J: TRBJ2-7
V: TRBV12-3/TRBV12-4
size: few
DNA: TGTGCCAGCAGCCCATTTGCTGGTAGCGGCTTCTACGAGCAGTACTTC
CDR3: CASSPFAGSGFYEQYF